This T cell receptor (beta chain) is from a study of T cells in Graves' hyperthyroidism and ophthalmopathy. Study-wide background: Any treatment followed the collection of peripheral blood at initial diagnosis. Whole-study findings and limits: Most clonotypes expanded in the thyroid (above 0.001) were also present in blood. Ophthalmopathy was told apart from stable hyperthyroidism by a 13 V-J model.

Losses at the gene ends were 7 bases for V and 2 bases for J; bases not matched to a gene: 7. The CDR3 is 15 amino acids. CDR1 is MNHNS, CDR2 SASEGT, per germline. Amplified TCR beta CDR3 regions derived from RNA transcripts. The HTBI primer set was used in a first-round RT-PCR of the TCR CDR3. Each CDR3 protein gets one entry after TCRdb re-called the multiplex PCR reads with MiXCR. The data contain around 280,000 distinct CDR3 sequences, 13% of them singletons. This clonotype was recorded at least ten times. What it binds is not known. The V and J genes are TRBV6-1 and TRBJ2-3; TRBD1 matches 9 bases. What was sequenced was blood. This sequence originates from a woman aged 25 to 45 with Graves' hyperthyroidism that later progressed to Graves' ophthalmopathy. CDR3 amino acids: CASTRGQGPTDTQYF. Here the CDR3 DNA reads TGTGCCAGCACTAGGGGACAGGGTCCCACAGATACGCAGTATTTT.